What follows is one T cell receptor (beta chain) and its context. TCRdb fed the PCR reads into MiXCR, producing one record per CDR3 protein. The table records some 21,000 distinct CDR3 sequences, just under 40% of them present only once. This entry belongs to a study of tumor-infiltrating lymphocytes in oesophageal squamous cell carcinoma. Trimming at V came to 5 bases and at J to 1 base, leaving 2 bases not matched to a gene. The CDR3 runs to 14 residues. Per germline, CDR1 WNHNN and CDR2 SYGVQD (reference sequence). The origin of this receptor is a male donor with esophageal squamous cell carcinoma. The sample taken for sequencing was esophageal tumor tissue. The rearrangement links TRBV10-1 to TRBJ2-1; the match to TRBD2 covers 7 bases. The CDR3 loop is CASSPGGSYNEQFF. The CDR3 coding sequence is TGCGCCAGCAGTCCGGGGGGATCCTACAATGAGCAGTTCTTC.